This T cell receptor (beta chain) was captured in a study of blood T cell repertoires in COVID-19. Profiling relied on immunoSEQ multiplex PCR, and the TCRdb table lists in-frame clones only, not all of them. Seen here are approximately 99,000 clones, less than 75% observed once, and the top ten hold 1.8%. This CDR3 contains 14 residues. Germline lookup yields CDR1 SGDLS and CDR2 YYNGEE. Between the trimmed V and J ends, which lost 5 bases and 5 bases, there was a span of 17 bases. The sequenced sample consisted of peripheral blood. The chain has TRBV9 and TRBJ2-7; D is perhaps TRBD2 (6 bases). The origin of this receptor is a middle-aged woman with acute or convalescent COVID-19. CDR3: CASSARGGDDEQYF. The CDR3 DNA reads TGTGCCAGCAGTGCTAGAGGAGGGGACGACGAGCAGTACTTC.